The clone carrying this T cell receptor (beta chain) showed up many times. The antigen is not known. In making TCR cDNA, 5'RACE template switching added a universal primer site and UMIs to it. Using its own MiXCR run on the 5' RACE reads, TCRdb lists one record per CDR3 protein. The sample records about 220,000 distinct CDR3 sequences, 2.5% to 3.5% being singletons. CDR1 SGHDN and CDR2 FVKESK come from the germline V gene. The V gene lost 4 bases and the J gene lost 2 bases, with 9 bases spanning the gap. There are 14 residues in the CDR3. This specimen belongs to a study of T cells after yellow fever vaccination. The study's findings and limits: Contamination of FACS-sorted repertoires by abundant clonotypes from the bulk population could occur. Subsequent booster samples again held most clones from primary vaccination (less than 98% CD4, roughly 91% CD8). CD4 and CD8 compartments shared a small share of clonotypes.

This TCR was recovered from a man between 18 and 29 years old who received the YFV17D yellow fever vaccine. The source material was CD4+ T cells sorted from PBMCs, sampled 10 days after the yellow fever booster vaccination. The chain joins TRBV14 to TRBJ2-4, with D hard to call. CDR3 coding DNA: TGTGCCAGCAGCCCATCTGGAACCAAAAACATTCAGTACTTC. Its translation: CASSPSGTKNIQYF. The full variable domain, rest sourced from reference TRBV14 and TRBJ2-4, is EAGVTQFPSHSVIEKGQTVTLRCDPISGHDNLYWYRRVMGKEIKFLLHFVKESKQDESGMPNNRFLAERTGGTYSTLKVQPAELEDSGVYFCASSPSGTKNIQYFGAGTRLSVL.